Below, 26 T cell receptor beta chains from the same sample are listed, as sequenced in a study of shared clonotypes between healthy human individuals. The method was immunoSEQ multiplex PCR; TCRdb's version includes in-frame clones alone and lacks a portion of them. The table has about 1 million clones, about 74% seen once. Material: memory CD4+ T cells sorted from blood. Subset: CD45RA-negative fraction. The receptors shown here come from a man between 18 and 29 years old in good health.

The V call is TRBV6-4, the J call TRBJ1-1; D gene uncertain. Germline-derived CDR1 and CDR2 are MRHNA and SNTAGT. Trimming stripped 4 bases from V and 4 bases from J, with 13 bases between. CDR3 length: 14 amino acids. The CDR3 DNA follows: TGTGCCAGCAGTGCCTCATTTACGTCCACTGAAGCTTTCTTT. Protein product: CASSASFTSTEAFF.

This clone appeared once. The CDR3 coding sequence is TGTGCCTGGAGTGTAAAGGCCGATACGCAGTATTTT. Its protein product is CAWSVKADTQYF. The V call is TRBV30, the J call TRBJ2-3; D gene ambiguous. The germline gives CDR1 GTSNPN, CDR2 SVGIG (reference sequence). CDR3 size: 12 residues. V lost 0 bases and J lost 6, with 7 bases in between.

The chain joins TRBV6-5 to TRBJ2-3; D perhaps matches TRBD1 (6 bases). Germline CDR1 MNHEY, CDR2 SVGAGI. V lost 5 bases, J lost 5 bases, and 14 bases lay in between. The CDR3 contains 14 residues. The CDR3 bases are TGTGCCAGCAGTGAAGGGCAGGGGAGAGATACGCAGTATTTT. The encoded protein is CASSEGQGRDTQYF.

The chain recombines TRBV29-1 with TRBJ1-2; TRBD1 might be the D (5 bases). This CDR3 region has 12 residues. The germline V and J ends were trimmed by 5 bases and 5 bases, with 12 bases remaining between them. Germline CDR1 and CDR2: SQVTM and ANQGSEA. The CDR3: CSVTGVPYGYTF. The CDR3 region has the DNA TGCAGCGTTACGGGGGTCCCATATGGCTACACCTTC.

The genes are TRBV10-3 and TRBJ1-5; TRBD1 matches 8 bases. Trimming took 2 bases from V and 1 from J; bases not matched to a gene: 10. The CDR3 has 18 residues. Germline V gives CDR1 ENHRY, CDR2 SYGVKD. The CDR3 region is CAISEAGQGGGSNQPQHF. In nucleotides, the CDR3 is TGTGCCATCAGTGAGGCCGGACAGGGTGGGGGAAGCAATCAGCCCCAGCATTTT.

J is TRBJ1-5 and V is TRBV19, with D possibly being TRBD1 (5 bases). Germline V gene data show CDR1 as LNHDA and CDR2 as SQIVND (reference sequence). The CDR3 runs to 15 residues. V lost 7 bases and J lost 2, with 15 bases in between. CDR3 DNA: TGTGCCAGTACCCCTAGGGGTGGGGGCAATCAGCCCCAGCATTTT. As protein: CASTPRGGGNQPQHF.

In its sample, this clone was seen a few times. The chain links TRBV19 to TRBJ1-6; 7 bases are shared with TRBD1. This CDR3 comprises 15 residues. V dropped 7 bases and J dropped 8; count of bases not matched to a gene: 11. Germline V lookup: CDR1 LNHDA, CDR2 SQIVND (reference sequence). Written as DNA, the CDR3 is TGTGCCAGTACCTCGACAGGGTATTCACATTCACCCCTCCACTTT. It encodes CASTSTGYSHSPLHF.

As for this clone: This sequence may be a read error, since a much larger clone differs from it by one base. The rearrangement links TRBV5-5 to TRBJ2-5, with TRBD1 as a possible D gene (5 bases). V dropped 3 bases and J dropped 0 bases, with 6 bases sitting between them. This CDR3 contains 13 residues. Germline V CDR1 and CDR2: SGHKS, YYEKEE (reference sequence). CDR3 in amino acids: CASSSRDQETQYF. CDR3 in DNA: TGTGCCAGCAGCTCCAGGGACCAAGAGACCCAGTACTTC. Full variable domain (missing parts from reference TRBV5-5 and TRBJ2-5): DAGVTQSPTHLIKTRGQQVTLRCSPISGHKSVSWYQQVLGQGPQFIFQYYEKEERGRGNFPDRFSARQFPNYSSELNVNALLLGDSALYLCASSSRDQETQYFGPGTRLLVL.

CDR3 region: CASSLGAGADTGELFF. The CDR3 region has the DNA TGTGCCAGCAGCTTGGGCGCGGGGGCGGACACCGGGGAGCTGTTTTTT. V gene TRBV5-4 combines with J gene TRBJ2-2, with D maybe TRBD2 (7 bases). Trimming removed 0 bases from V and 3 bases from J, with 12 bases in between. Germline V gene lookup returns CDR1 SGHNT and CDR2 YYREEE (reference sequence). The CDR3 has 16 amino acids.

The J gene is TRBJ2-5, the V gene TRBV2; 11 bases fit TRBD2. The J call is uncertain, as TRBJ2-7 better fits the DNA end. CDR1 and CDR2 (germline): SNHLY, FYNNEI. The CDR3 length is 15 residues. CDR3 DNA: TGTGCCAGCAGCGAAACTAGCGGGGGTATGAGCGAGCAGTACTTC. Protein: CASSETSGGMSEQYF.

CDR3 residues: CATSAGRPIRDGTFTEAFF. The CDR3 DNA reads TGTGCCACCAGCGCAGGGCGCCCGATCCGCGACGGAACGTTTACGGAAGCTTTCTTT. V and J are TRBV15 and TRBJ1-1; a weak D match, TRBD1 (5 bases). The germline CDR1 and CDR2 sequences are LNHNV and YYDKDF (reference sequence). The CDR3 has 19 amino acids. The V gene lost 5 bases and the J gene lost 8 bases, with 33 bases spanning the gap.

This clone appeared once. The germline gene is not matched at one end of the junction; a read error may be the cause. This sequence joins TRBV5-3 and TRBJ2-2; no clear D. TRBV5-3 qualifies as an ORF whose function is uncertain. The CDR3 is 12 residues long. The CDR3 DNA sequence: TGTGCCAGCAGCTTGGACGGCGGGGAGCTGTTTTTT. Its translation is CASSLDGGELFF.

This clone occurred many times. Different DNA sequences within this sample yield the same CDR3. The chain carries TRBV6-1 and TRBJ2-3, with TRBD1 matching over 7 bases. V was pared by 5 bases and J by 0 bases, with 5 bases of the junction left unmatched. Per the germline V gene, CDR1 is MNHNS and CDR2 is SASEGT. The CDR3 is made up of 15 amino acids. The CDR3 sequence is CASSLGQVSTDTQYF. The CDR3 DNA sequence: TGTGCCAGCAGTTTAGGACAGGTTAGCACAGATACGCAGTATTTT.

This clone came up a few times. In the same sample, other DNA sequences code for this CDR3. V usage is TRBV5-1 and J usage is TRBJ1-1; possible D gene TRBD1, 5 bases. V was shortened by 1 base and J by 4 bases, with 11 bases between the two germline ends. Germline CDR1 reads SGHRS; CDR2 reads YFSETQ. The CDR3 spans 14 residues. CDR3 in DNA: TGCGCCAGCAGCTTGATGCAGGGTGGCACTGAAGCTTTCTTT. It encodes CASSLMQGGTEAFF. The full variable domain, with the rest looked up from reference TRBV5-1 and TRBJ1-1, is KAGVTQTPRYLIKTRGQQVTLSCSPISGHRSVSWYQQTPGQGLQFLFEYFSETQRNKGNFPGRFSGRQFSNSRSEMNVSTLELGDSALYLCASSLMQGGTEAFFGQGTRLTVV.

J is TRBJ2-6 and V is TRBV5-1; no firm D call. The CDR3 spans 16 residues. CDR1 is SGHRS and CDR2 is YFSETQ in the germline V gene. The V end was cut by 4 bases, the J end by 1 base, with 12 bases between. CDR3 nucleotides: TGCGCCAGCAGCCCTCTCGTGGGTTCTGGGGCCAACGTCCTGACTTTC. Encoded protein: CASSPLVGSGANVLTF.

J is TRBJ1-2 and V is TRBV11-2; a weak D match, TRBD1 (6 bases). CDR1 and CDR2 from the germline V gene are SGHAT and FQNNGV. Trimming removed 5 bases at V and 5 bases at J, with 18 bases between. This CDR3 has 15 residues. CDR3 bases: TGTGCCAGCAGCCTTAGAATGGGAGGGGGGTATGGCTACACCTTC. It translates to CASSLRMGGGYGYTF.

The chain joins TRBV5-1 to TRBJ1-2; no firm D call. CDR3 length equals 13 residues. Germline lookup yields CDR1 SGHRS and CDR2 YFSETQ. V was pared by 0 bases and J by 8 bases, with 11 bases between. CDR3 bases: TGCGCCAGCAGCTTGGATGGGAGCGGCGGCTACACCTTC. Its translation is CASSLDGSGGYTF.

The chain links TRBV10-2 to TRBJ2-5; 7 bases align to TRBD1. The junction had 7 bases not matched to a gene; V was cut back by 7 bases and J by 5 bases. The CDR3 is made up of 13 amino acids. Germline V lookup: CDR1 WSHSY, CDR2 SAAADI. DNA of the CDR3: TGCGCCAGCAAACAGAGGGGGCGCGAGACCCAGTACTTC. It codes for CASKQRGRETQYF.

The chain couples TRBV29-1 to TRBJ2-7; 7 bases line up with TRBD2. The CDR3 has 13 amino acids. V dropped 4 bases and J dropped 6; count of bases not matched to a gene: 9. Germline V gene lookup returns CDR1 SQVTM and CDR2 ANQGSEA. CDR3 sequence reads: CSVGSGEGREQYF. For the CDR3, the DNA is TGCAGCGTTGGGAGCGGGGAGGGGCGCGAGCAGTACTTC.

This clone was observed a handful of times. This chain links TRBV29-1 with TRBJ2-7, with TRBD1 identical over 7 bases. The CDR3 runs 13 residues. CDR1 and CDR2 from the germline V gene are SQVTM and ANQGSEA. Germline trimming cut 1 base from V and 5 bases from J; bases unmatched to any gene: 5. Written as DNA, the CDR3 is TGCAGCGTTGAAGGAAGACAGGGTGACGAGCAGTACTTC. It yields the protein CSVEGRQGDEQYF.

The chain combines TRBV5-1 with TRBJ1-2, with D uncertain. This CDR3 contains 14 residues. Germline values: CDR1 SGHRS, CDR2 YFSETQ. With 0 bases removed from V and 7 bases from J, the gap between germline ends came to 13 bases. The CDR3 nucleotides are TGCGCCAGCAGCTTGGCACCGGGTGTGGGTGGCTACACCTTC. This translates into CASSLAPGVGGYTF.

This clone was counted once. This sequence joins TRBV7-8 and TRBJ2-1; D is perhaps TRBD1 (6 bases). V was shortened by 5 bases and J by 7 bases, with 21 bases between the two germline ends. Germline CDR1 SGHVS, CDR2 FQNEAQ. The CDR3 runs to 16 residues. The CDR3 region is CASSPRDRIGTNEQFF. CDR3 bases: TGTGCCAGCAGCCCCCGAGACAGGATTGGCACAAATGAGCAGTTCTTC.

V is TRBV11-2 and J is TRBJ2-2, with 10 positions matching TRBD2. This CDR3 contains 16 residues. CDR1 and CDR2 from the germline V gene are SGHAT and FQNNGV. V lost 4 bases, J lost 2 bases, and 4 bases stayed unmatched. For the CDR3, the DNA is TGTGCCAGCAGCTCCCGGACTAGCGGAAACACCGGGGAGCTGTTTTTT. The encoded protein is CASSSRTSGNTGELFF.

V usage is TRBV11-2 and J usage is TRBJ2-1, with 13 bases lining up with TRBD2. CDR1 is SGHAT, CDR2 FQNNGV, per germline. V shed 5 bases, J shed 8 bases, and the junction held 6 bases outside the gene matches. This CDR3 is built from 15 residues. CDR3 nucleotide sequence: TGTGCCAGCAGCATACTAGCGGGGGGGCCTTATGAGCAGTTCTTC. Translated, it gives CASSILAGGPYEQFF.

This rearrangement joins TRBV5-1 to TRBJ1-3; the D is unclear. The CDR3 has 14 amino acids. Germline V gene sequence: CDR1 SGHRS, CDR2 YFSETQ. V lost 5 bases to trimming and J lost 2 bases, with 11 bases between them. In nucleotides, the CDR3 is TGCGCCAGCAGAGATACCCTCACTGGAAACACCATATATTTT. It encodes CASRDTLTGNTIYF.

CDR3 sequence reads: CAISDTSGRALEPDTQYF. The CDR3 coding sequence is TGTGCCATCAGTGATACTAGCGGGAGGGCCCTGGAGCCAGATACGCAGTATTTT. This chain uses TRBV10-3 with TRBJ2-3; 13 bases fit TRBD2. The V gene end was trimmed by 3 bases and the J gene end by 4 bases; junction bases not matched to a gene: 10. This CDR3 comprises 18 residues. Germline CDR1 reads ENHRY; CDR2 reads SYGVKD.